The clone carrying this T cell receptor beta chain was counted at least ten times. The sample comes from a study of human T cells and chemical hapten exposure. The wider study: Patch tests applied 0.01% DPC to the upper back and were scored after 6 days. Largely, small differences in pooled library volume made per-sample TCR yields vary.

As for time point: pre-sensitization, week 0. Treatment described: therapeutic diphenylcyclopropenone sensitization with weekly scalp DPC. TCRdb reprocessed the RACE reads via MiXCR and lists one record per CDR3 protein. Of 350,000 to 400,000 distinct CDR3 sequences listed, 5% to 6.5% are singletons. Germline CDR1 reads SGDLS; CDR2 reads YYNGEE. The CDR3 length is 11 residues. Trimming removed 0 bases at V and 7 bases at J, with 1 base between. Sequences were derived from whole blood, sampled in connection with sensitization to the hapten diphenylcyclopropenone (DPC). This sequence joins TRBV9 and TRBJ2-2, with D unresolved. The sequence came from a woman between 50 and 59 years old with alopecia areata. Some clones in this sample may be carry-over from other donors' samples. CDR3 DNA sequence: TGTGCCAGCAGCGTAGGCGGGGAGCTGTTTTTT. Its protein is CASSVGGELFF.